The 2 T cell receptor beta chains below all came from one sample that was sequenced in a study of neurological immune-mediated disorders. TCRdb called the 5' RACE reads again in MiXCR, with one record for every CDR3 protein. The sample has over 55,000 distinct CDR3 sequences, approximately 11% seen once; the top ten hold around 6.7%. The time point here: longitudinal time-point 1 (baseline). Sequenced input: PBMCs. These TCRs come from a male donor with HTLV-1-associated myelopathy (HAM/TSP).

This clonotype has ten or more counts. DNA of the CDR3: TGTGCCAGCAGCCCGAGACGTTTAAGGGGCAATGAGCAGTTCTTC. This translates into CASSPRRLRGNEQFF. V usage is TRBV7-8 and J usage is TRBJ2-1; possible D gene TRBD1, 5 bases. With 5 bases removed from V and 6 bases from J, the gap between germline ends came to 17 bases. The CDR3 is 15 residues long. Germline V gives CDR1 SGHVS, CDR2 FQNEAQ.

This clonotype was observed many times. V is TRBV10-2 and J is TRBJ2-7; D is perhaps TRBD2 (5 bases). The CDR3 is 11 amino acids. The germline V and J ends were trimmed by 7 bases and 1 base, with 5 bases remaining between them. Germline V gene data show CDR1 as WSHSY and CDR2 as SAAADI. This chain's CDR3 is CASTGSYEQYF. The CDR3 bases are TGCGCCAGCACGGGGTCCTACGAGCAGTACTTC.